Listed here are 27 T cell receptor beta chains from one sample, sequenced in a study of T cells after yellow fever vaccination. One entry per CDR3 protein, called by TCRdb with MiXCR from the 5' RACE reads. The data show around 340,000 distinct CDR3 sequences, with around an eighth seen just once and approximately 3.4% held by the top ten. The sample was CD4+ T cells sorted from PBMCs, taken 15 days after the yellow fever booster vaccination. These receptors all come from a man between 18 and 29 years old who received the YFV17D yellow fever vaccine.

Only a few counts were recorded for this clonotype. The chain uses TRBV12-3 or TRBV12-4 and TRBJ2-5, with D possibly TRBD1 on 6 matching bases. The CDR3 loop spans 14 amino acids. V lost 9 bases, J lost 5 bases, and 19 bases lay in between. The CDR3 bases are TGTGCCAGTCAGACAGGCACAGCTCTTGAGACCCAGTACTTC. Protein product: CASQTGTALETQYF.

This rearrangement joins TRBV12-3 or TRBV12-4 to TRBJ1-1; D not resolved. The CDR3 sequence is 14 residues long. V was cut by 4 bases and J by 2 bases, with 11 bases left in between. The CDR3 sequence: CASSSARINTEAFF. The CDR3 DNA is TGTGCCAGCAGTTCTGCGAGGATAAACACTGAAGCTTTCTTT.

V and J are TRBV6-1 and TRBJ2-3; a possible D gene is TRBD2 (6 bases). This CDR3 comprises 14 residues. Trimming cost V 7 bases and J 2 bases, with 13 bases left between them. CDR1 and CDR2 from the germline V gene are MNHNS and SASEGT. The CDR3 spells CASKGGEYTDTQYF. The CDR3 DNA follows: TGTGCCAGCAAGGGCGGGGAATACACAGATACGCAGTATTTT.

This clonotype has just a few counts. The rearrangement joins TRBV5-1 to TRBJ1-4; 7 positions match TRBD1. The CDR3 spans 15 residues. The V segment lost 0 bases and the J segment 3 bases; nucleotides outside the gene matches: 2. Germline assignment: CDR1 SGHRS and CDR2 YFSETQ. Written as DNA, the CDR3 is TGCGCCAGCAGCTTGGCGACAGGGTCTAATGAAAAACTGTTTTTT. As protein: CASSLATGSNEKLFF.

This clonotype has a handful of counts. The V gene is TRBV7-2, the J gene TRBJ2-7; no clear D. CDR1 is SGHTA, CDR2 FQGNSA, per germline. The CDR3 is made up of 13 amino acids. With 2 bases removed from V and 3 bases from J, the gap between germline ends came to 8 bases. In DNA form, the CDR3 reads TGTGCCAGCAGCTTACTCGGCAGCTACGAGCAGTACGTC. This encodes CASSLLGSYEQYV.

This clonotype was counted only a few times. The CDR3 loop reads CASTPGGQGHQPQHF. The CDR3 DNA is TGTGCCAGCACCCCGGGGGGACAGGGGCATCAGCCCCAGCATTTT. The rearrangement links TRBV12-3 or TRBV12-4 to TRBJ1-5; 10 bases line up with TRBD1. The junction had 8 bases not matched to a gene; V was cut back by 7 bases and J by 5 bases. The CDR3 is 15 residues long.

The CDR3 sequence is CASSSYGPVYEQYV. Here the CDR3 DNA reads TGTGCCAGCAGTTCCTACGGGCCTGTATACGAGCAGTACGTC. V gene TRBV28 combines with J gene TRBJ2-7; D is unresolved. The CDR3 is 14 residues long. V lost 4 bases, J lost 4 bases, and 14 bases lay in between. Germline CDR1 reads MDHEN; CDR2 reads SYDVKM.

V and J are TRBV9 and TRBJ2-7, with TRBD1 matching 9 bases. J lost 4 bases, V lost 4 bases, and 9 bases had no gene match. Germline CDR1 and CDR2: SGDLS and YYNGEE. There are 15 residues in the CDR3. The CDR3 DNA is TGTGCCAGCAGCAAATCCGGGACAGGGAGATACGAGCAGTACTTC. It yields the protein CASSKSGTGRYEQYF.

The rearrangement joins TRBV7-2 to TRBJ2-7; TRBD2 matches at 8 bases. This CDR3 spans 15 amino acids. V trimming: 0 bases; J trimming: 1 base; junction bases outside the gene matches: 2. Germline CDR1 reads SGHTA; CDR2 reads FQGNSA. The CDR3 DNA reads TGTGCCAGCAGCTTAGCTAGCGGGGTGTCCTACGAGCAGTACTTC. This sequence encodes CASSLASGVSYEQYF.

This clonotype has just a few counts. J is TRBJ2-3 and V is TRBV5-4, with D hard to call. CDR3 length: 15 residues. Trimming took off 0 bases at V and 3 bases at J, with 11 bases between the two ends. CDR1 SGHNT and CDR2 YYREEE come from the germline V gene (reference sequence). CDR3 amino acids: CASSLVVSQTDTQYF. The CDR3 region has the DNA TGTGCCAGCAGCTTGGTGGTTAGCCAAACAGATACGCAGTATTTT.

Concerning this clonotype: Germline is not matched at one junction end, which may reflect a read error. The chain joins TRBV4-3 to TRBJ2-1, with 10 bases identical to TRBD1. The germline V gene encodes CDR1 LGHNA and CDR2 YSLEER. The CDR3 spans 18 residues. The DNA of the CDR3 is TGCGCCAGCAGCAAAGATTTGGGGACAGGGGTGTCCTACAATGAGCAGTTCTTC. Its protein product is CASSKDLGTGVSYNEQFF.

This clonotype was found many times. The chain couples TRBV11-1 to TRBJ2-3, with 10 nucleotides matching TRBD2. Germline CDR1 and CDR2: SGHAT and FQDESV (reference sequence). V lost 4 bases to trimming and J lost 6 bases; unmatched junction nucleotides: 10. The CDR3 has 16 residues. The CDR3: CASSSYSGGPVDTQYF. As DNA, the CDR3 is TGTGCCAGCAGCTCATATAGCGGGGGGCCGGTGGATACGCAGTATTTT.

CDR3: CASSKGATRMNTEAFF. Written as DNA, the CDR3 is TGTGCCAGCAGCAAGGGAGCAACTAGAATGAACACTGAAGCTTTCTTT. The chain joins TRBV7-3 to TRBJ1-1; D gene unclear. Per germline, CDR1 SGHTA and CDR2 FQGTGA. This CDR3 is 16 amino acids long. Trimming stripped 5 bases from V and 0 bases from J, with 16 bases between.

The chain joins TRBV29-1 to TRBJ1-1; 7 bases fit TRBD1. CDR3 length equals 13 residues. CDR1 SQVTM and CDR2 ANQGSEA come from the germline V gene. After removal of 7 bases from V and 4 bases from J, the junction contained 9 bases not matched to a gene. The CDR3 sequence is CSAVDRQGTEAFF. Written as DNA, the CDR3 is TGCAGCGCGGTGGACAGGCAGGGCACTGAAGCTTTCTTT.

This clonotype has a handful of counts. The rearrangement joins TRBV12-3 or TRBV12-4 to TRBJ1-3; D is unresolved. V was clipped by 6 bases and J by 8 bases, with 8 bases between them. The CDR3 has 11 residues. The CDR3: CASSPLHTIYF. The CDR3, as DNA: TGTGCCAGCAGCCCTCTTCACACCATATATTTT.

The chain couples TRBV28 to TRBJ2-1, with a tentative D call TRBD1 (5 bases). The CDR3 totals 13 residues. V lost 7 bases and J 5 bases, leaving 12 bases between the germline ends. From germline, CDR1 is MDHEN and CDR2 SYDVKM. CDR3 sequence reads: CASTRTLNNEQFF. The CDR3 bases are TGTGCCAGCACTCGGACATTGAACAATGAGCAGTTCTTC. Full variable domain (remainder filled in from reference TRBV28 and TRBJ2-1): DVKVTQSSRYLVKRTGEKVFLECVQDMDHENMFWYRQDPGLGLRLIYFSYDVKMKEKGDIPEGYSVSREKKERFSLILESASTNQTSMYLCASTRTLNNEQFFGPGTRLTVL.

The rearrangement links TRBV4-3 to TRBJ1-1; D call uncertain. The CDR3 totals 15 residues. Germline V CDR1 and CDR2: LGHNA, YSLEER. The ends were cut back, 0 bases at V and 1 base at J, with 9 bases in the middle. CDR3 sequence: CASSQDWGTNTEAFF. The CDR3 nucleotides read TGCGCCAGCAGCCAAGATTGGGGAACGAACACTGAAGCTTTCTTT.

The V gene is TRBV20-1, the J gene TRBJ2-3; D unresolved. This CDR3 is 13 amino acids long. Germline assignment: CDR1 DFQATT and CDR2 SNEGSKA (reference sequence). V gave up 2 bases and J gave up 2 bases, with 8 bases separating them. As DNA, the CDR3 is TGCAGTGCTAGATACACCTCCACAGATACGCAGTATTTT. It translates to CSARYTSTDTQYF.

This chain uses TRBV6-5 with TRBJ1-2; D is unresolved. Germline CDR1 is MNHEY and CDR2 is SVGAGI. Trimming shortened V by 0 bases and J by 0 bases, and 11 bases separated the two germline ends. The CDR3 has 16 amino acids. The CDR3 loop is CASSYSLLTTNYGYTF. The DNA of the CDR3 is TGTGCCAGCAGTTACTCCCTCCTGACAACTAACTATGGCTACACCTTC.

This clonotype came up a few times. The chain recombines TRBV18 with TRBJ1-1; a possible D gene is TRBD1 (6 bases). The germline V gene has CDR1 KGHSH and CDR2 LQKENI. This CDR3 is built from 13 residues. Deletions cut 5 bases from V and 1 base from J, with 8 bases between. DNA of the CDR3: TGTGCCAGCTCAAAGGACAGGAACACTGAAGCTTTCTTT. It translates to CASSKDRNTEAFF.

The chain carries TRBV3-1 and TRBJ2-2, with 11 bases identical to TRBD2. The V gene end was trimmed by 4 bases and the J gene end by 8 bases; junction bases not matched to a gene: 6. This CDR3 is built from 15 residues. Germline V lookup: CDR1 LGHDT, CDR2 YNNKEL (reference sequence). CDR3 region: CASSLGTSGLGELFF. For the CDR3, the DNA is TGTGCCAGCAGCCTGGGGACTAGCGGCTTGGGGGAGCTGTTTTTT.

The CDR3: CASFRQGNTEAFF. The DNA of the CDR3 is TGTGCCAGCTTCCGGCAGGGGAACACTGAAGCTTTCTTT. The chain is built from TRBV6-5 and TRBJ1-1; D possibly corresponds to TRBD1 (5 bases). The germline CDR1 and CDR2 sequences are MNHEY and SVGAGI. The CDR3 runs to 13 residues. The V end lost 8 bases, the J end lost 1 base, and 11 bases lay between the germline ends.

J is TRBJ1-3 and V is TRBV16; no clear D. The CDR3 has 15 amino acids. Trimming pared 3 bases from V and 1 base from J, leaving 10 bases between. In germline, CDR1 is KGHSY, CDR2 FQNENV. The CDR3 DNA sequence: TGTGCCAGCAGCCATGGCCCGCAGTCTGGAAACACCATATATTTT. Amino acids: CASSHGPQSGNTIYF.

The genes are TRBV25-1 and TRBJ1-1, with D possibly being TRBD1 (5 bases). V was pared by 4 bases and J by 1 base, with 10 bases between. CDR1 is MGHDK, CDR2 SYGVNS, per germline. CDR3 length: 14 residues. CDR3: CASSVLDRNTEAFF. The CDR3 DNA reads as TGTGCCAGCAGTGTTCTTGACAGGAACACTGAAGCTTTCTTT.

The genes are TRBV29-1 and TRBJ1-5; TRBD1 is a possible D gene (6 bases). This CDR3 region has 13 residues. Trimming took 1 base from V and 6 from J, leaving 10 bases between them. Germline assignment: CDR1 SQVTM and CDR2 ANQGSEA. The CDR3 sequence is CSVEGGGGQPQHF. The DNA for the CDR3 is TGCAGCGTTGAAGGAGGGGGAGGTCAGCCCCAGCATTTT.

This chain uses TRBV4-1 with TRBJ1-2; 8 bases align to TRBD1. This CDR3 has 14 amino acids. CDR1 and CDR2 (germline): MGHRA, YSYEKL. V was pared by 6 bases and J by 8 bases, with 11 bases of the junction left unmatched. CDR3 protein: CASSRTGTISGYTF. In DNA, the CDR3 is TGCGCCAGCAGTCGGACAGGGACGATAAGCGGCTACACCTTC.

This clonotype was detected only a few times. CDR3 in amino acids: CASSQSPGFSNQPQHF. CDR3 bases: TGCGCCAGCAGTCAATCTCCGGGTTTTAGCAATCAGCCCCAGCATTTT. The chain uses TRBV23-1 and TRBJ1-5; no clear D gene. TRBV23-1 is recorded as an ORF, its role being uncertain. The CDR3 length is 16 residues. Trimming left V 0 bases short and J 0 bases short, with 9 bases between.